Shown below are 18 T cell receptor beta chains from a single sample sequenced in a study of OX40 agonist ivuxolimab in advanced cancers. Using immunoSEQ multiplex PCR, the repertoire was profiled, and TCRdb retains in-frame clones only, with some absent. Counted here are just over 7,500 clones, 80% to 90% occurring once; the ten biggest clones make up 1.5% to 2%. Sequencing was performed on CD4+ or CD8+ T cells sorted from blood, taken in a trial of the OX40 agonist ivuxolimab. Receptor source: an adult with an advanced solid tumor such as melanoma, head and neck, liver or kidney cancer.

The chain is built from TRBV5-4 and TRBJ2-3, with D perhaps assigned TRBD1 or TRBD2 (5 bases each). The CDR3 spans 15 residues. The germline gives CDR1 SGHNT, CDR2 YYREEE (reference sequence). V shed 4 bases and J shed 2 bases, with 14 bases lying between them. CDR3 sequence: CASSGGPTPTDTQYF. The CDR3 region has the DNA TGTGCCAGCAGCGGGGGACCGACACCCACAGATACGCAGTATTTT.

The chain is built from TRBV2 and TRBJ1-5, with 7 bases aligning to TRBD1. The CDR3 totals 15 residues. Germline CDR1 reads SNHLY; CDR2 reads FYNNEI. Germline trimming cut 8 bases from V and 5 bases from J; bases unmatched to any gene: 12. CDR3 sequence: CASSKGARGDQPQHF. CDR3 sequence (DNA): TGTGCCAGCTCCAAGGGGGCCAGGGGGGATCAGCCCCAGCATTTT.

The chain combines TRBV19 with TRBJ2-5; 7 bases are a match to TRBD1. The CDR3 runs 14 residues. The germline V gene has CDR1 LNHDA and CDR2 SQIVND (reference sequence). Trimming at V came to 6 bases and at J to 5 bases, leaving 9 bases not matched to a gene. CDR3 region: CASSRRQGRETQYF. Here the CDR3 DNA reads TGTGCCAGTAGCCGTCGACAGGGCCGGGAGACCCAGTACTTC.

This chain connects TRBV6-5 to TRBJ2-1; TRBD2 is a possible D gene (5 bases). V was pared by 6 bases and J by 2 bases, with 11 bases between. The CDR3 has 14 residues. The germline CDR1 and CDR2 sequences are MNHEY and SVGAGI. CDR3 sequence reads: CASRPGITYNEQFF. CDR3 sequence (DNA): TGTGCCAGCAGACCCGGGATTACCTACAATGAGCAGTTCTTC.

V gene TRBV19 combines with J gene TRBJ1-4; TRBD1 agrees at 7 bases. V dropped 7 bases and J dropped 8; count of bases not matched to a gene: 13. This CDR3 contains 15 residues. Germline CDR1 and CDR2: LNHDA and SQIVND (reference sequence). This CDR3 reads CASTSAQGVREKLFF. CDR3 DNA sequence: TGTGCCAGTACCTCCGCCCAGGGGGTAAGGGAAAAACTGTTTTTT.

This clone has just a few counts. V gene TRBV28 combines with J gene TRBJ1-1; 11 positions agree with TRBD1. Germline V CDR1 and CDR2: MDHEN, SYDVKM. With V trimmed by 6 bases and J by 5 bases, 8 bases remained unmatched. The CDR3 spans 15 residues. CDR3: CASRAPGQGGTEAFF. As DNA, the CDR3 is TGTGCCAGCAGGGCCCCGGGACAGGGGGGGACTGAAGCTTTCTTT.

The chain has TRBV18 and TRBJ1-5, with D possibly being TRBD1 (5 bases). This CDR3 has 14 residues. V lost 1 base, J lost 5 bases, and 9 bases lay in between. Germline V gives CDR1 KGHSH, CDR2 LQKENI. CDR3 nucleotides: TGTGCCAGCTCACCACAGGGACGGGATCAGCCCCAGCATTTT. Its protein product is CASSPQGRDQPQHF.

The chain employs TRBV11-1 and TRBJ2-1, with 13 positions matching TRBD2. The CDR3 extends over 15 amino acids. With V trimmed by 1 base and J by 13 bases, 7 bases remained unmatched. Germline values: CDR1 SGHAT, CDR2 FQDESV (reference sequence). CDR3: CASSLGRTSGGNQFF. The CDR3 DNA follows: TGTGCCAGCAGCTTAGGGAGGACTAGCGGGGGCAATCAGTTCTTC.

This rearrangement joins TRBV5-5 to TRBJ2-1; 7 positions agree with TRBD2. V lost 1 base, J lost 4 bases, and 11 bases stayed unmatched. The germline gives CDR1 SGHKS, CDR2 YYEKEE (reference sequence). This CDR3 has 17 amino acids. CDR3 sequence: CASSLRLSGDLYNEQFF. CDR3 coding DNA: TGTGCCAGCAGCTTGAGACTAAGCGGGGATTTGTACAATGAGCAGTTCTTC.

Only a few counts were recorded for this clone. The genes are TRBV5-1 and TRBJ1-4; D gene unclear. Germline V gene lookup returns CDR1 SGHRS and CDR2 YFSETQ. Deletions cut 0 bases from V and 8 bases from J, with 11 bases between. The CDR3 totals 14 residues. CDR3 nucleotides: TGCGCCAGCAGCTTGGGGGTACGATCCGAAAAACTGTTTTTT. Translating it yields CASSLGVRSEKLFF.

In its sample, this clone was seen a few times. The chain is built from TRBV6-6 and TRBJ1-5; D unclear. Germline CDR1 is MNHNY and CDR2 is SVGAGI (reference sequence). The germline V and J ends were trimmed by 5 bases and 5 bases, with 16 bases remaining between them. The CDR3 covers 15 residues. The CDR3 sequence: CASSPRSEAHQPQHF. As DNA, the CDR3 is TGTGCCAGCAGTCCCCGGTCTGAGGCTCATCAGCCCCAGCATTTT.

The CDR3 region has the DNA TGTGCCAGCAGTTACTGGCGGGCCGCTGAGCAGTTCTTC. Amino acid sequence: CASSYWRAAEQFF. The gene calls are TRBV6-5 and TRBJ2-1, with D possibly matching TRBD2 (5 bases). This CDR3 has 13 residues. The ends were cut back, 1 base at V and 9 bases at J, with 10 bases in the middle. Germline V gene sequence: CDR1 MNHEY, CDR2 SVGAGI.

This CDR3 is CASSRQSGGETQYF. DNA for the CDR3: TGTGCCAGCTCACGTCAATCGGGGGGGGAGACCCAGTACTTC. The chain combines TRBV18 with TRBJ2-5, with TRBD2 matching over 8 bases. V lost 4 bases to trimming and J lost 5 bases; unmatched junction nucleotides: 6. This CDR3 spans 14 amino acids. Germline CDR1 and CDR2: KGHSH and LQKENI.

The chain is built from TRBV29-1 and TRBJ2-5; tentative D call: TRBD1 (6 bases). The V end lost 4 bases, the J end lost 3 bases, and 21 bases lay between the germline ends. Germline CDR1 and CDR2: SQVTM and ANQGSEA. The CDR3 runs to 16 residues. CDR3 sequence: CSVGDPFRGIEETQYF. CDR3 in DNA: TGCAGCGTTGGGGACCCATTCAGGGGAATCGAAGAGACCCAGTACTTC. The whole variable domain, remainder taken from reference TRBV29-1 and TRBJ2-5, is SAVISQKPSRDICQRGTSLTIQCQVDSQVTMMFWYRQQPGQSLTLIATANQGSEATYESGFVIDKFPISRPNLTFSTLTVSNMSPEDSSIYLCSVGDPFRGIEETQYFGPGTRLLVL.

The CDR3 loop is CASSISGQETQYF. The CDR3 DNA reads TGTGCCAGTAGTATATCGGGCCAAGAGACCCAGTACTTC. This chain links TRBV19 with TRBJ2-5, with D uncertain. This CDR3 is 13 amino acids long. Germline CDR1 LNHDA, CDR2 SQIVND (reference sequence). Trimming pared 2 bases from V and 1 base from J, leaving 5 bases between.

Only one count was recorded for this clone. The chain is built from TRBV6-5 and TRBJ1-2; 8 bases line up with TRBD1. The CDR3 length is 16 residues. CDR1 is MNHEY and CDR2 is SVGAGI in the germline V gene. V was pared by 0 bases and J by 4 bases, with 7 bases of the junction left unmatched. In nucleotides, the CDR3 is TGTGCCAGCAGTTACTCGATCGGGACAGGATCCTATGGCTACACCTTC. Amino acids: CASSYSIGTGSYGYTF.

The rearrangement links TRBV27 to TRBJ1-2, with 10 bases lining up with TRBD1. Germline CDR1 and CDR2: MNHEY and SMNVEV (reference sequence). CDR3 length: 14 amino acids. After removal of 2 bases from V and 7 bases from J, the junction contained 4 bases not matched to a gene. CDR3 protein: CASSLDRGLGGYTF. Written as DNA, the CDR3 is TGTGCCAGCAGTTTAGACAGGGGGCTGGGTGGCTACACCTTC.

The chain employs TRBV7-2 and TRBJ1-3, with D perhaps matching TRBD1 (5 bases). The V end was cut by 6 bases, the J end by 0 bases, with 9 bases between. Germline CDR1 and CDR2: SGHTA and FQGNSA. This CDR3 has 14 residues. Here the CDR3 DNA reads TGTGCCAGCAGGCTGGGGCCCTCTGGAAACACCATATATTTT. It is translated as CASRLGPSGNTIYF.